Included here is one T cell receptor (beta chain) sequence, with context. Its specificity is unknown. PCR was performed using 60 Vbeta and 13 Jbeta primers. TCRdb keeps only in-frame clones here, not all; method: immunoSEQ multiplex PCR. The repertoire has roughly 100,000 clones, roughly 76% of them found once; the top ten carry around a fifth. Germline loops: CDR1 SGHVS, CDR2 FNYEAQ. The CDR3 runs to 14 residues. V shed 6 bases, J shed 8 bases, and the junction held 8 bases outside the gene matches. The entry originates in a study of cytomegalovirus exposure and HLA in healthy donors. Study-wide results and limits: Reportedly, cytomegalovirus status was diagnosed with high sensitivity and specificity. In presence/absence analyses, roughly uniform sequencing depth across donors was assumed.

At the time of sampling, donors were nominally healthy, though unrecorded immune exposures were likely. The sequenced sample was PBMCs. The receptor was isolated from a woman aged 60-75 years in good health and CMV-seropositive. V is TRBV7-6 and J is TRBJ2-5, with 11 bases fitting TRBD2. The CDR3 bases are TGTGCCAGCAGGATCGACACTAGCGGGAGTACCCAGTACTTC. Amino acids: CASRIDTSGSTQYF.